Listed here is a single TCR beta chain. Its specific antigen is unknown. No much larger clone is present one base from it, and per-base qualities are unavailable. The data belong to a study of control samples from healthy donors and cancer patients (dated by TCRdb to the early 2020s). The library was built by means of the immunoSEQ multiplex PCR assay. TCRdb took over this immuneACCESS table, retaining in-frame rearrangements with V and J assigned. Such tables are incomplete; in checked studies, under half of the missing clones stem from an unresolved V gene, and the remainder is unexplained. Present in this sample are over 150,000 clones, 90% to 95% of which were seen just once. Of the sample, approximately 5.7% falls within the top ten clones. Germline trimming amounts to 5 bases on V and 1 base on J, with 10 as the count of junction bases outside the gene matches. The CDR3 starts with the cysteine, ends with the phenylalanine, and has 16 residues. Only the CDR3 region is kept as DNA, spanning 48 bases read in frame from base 1. Reading the germline V gene (reference sequence) gives CDR1 LNHNV and CDR2 YYDKDF.

The chain employs TRBV15 and TRBJ1-1, with 7 middle bases fitting TRBD1. Sequencing used blood. This clonotype was sampled from a man aged 40-55 years in good health. The base sequence is TGTGCCACCAGCGCAAGACAGGGTACAGGGAACACTGAAGCTTTCTTT. Its protein reads: CATSARQGTGNTEAFF.